Below are 9 T cell receptor beta chains sequenced from a single sample in a study of T-cell reconstitution after alpha-beta-depleted transplantation in children. Preparation of the TCRbeta library involved a method that used unique molecular identifiers. Each CDR3 protein gets one entry after TCRdb re-called the PCR reads with MiXCR. Of over 150,000 distinct CDR3 sequences listed, over 8.5% are singletons. The sequences come from PBMCs, collected before TCRalphabeta/CD19-depleted stem cell transplant. The receptors originated from a boy aged 2 to 10 with acute myeloid leukemia, due to receive a stem cell transplant.

This clonotype was recorded at least ten times. Written as DNA, the CDR3 is TGTGCCAGCGGCCGCTCTTTCAGCTCCTATAATTCACCCCTCCACTTT. Amino acids: CASGRSFSSYNSPLHF. This chain links TRBV7-9 with TRBJ1-6; D gene uncertain. Trimming cost V 8 bases and J 0 bases, with 14 bases left between them. CDR3 length: 16 residues. CDR1 is SEHNR, CDR2 FQNEAQ, per germline (reference sequence). Variable domain in full (rest from reference TRBV7-9 and TRBJ1-6): DTGVSQNPRHKITKRGQNVTFRCDPISEHNRLYWYRQTLGQGPEFLTYFQNEAQLEKSRLLSDRFSAERPKGSFSTLEIQRTEQGDSAMYLCASGRSFSSYNSPLHFGNGTRLTVT.

This clonotype was found many times. The chain links TRBV14 to TRBJ2-1; no reliable D call. Trimming took off 4 bases at V and 2 bases at J, with 9 bases between the two ends. The germline V gene encodes CDR1 SGHDN and CDR2 FVKESK. The CDR3 runs 14 residues. This CDR3 is CASSRGRAYNEQFF. CDR3 coding DNA: TGTGCCAGCAGCCGCGGTCGGGCCTACAATGAGCAGTTCTTC.

The table lists this clonotype with many counts. The V call is TRBV20-1, the J call TRBJ2-5, with 11 bases lining up with TRBD2. Germline V gene data show CDR1 as DFQATT and CDR2 as SNEGSKA (reference sequence). After removal of 3 bases from V and 2 bases from J, the junction contained 2 bases not matched to a gene. This CDR3 has 14 residues. The CDR3, as DNA: TGCAGTGCTAGGGGACTAGCGGCTCAAGAGACCCAGTACTTC. This codes for CSARGLAAQETQYF.

Comments on this clonotype: Possible read error: a much larger clone is one base away. The chain employs TRBV3-1 and TRBJ2-5; the D gene is possibly TRBD2 (6 bases). The CDR3 consists of 14 residues. Between the trimmed V and J ends, which lost 6 bases and 1 base, there was a span of 12 bases. Germline CDR1 reads LGHDT; CDR2 reads YNNKEL (reference sequence). CDR3 in amino acids: CASRRGTVQETQYF. CDR3 sequence (DNA): TGTGCCAGCAGACGCGGGACCGTCCAAGAGACCCAGTACTTC.

This clonotype was detected many times. The chain links TRBV20-1 to TRBJ2-5, with 16 nucleotides matching TRBD2. The germline gives CDR1 DFQATT, CDR2 SNEGSKA (reference sequence). The CDR3 consists of 18 residues. V dropped 3 bases and J dropped 2; count of bases not matched to a gene: 9. This CDR3 reads CSASIPGLAGGIQETQYF. CDR3 coding DNA: TGCAGTGCTAGCATCCCGGGACTAGCGGGGGGGATACAAGAGACCCAGTACTTC.

This clonotype showed up many times. The V and J genes are TRBV5-1 and TRBJ2-1; 11 bases are a match to TRBD2. Trimming took 8 bases from V and 4 from J; bases not matched to a gene: 5. In germline, CDR1 is SGHRS, CDR2 YFSETQ. This CDR3 has 14 residues. The CDR3 DNA reads as TGCGCCAGTACTAGCGGGGGTCAGTACAATGAGCAGTTCTTC. This sequence encodes CASTSGGQYNEQFF.

In its sample, this clonotype was seen many times. The V and J genes are TRBV6-2 or TRBV6-3 and TRBJ2-3; maybe TRBD1 (6 bases). The CDR3 runs 15 residues. Germline loops: CDR1 MNHEY, CDR2 SVGEGT. V was trimmed by 2 bases and J by 3 bases, leaving 12 bases between them. DNA of the CDR3: TGTGCCAGCAGTTACGTCGGGACAACTACAGATACGCAGTATTTT. It is translated as CASSYVGTTTDTQYF.

In this sample, this clonotype turned up many times. This chain connects TRBV4-1 to TRBJ1-4; D perhaps matches TRBD1 (5 bases). CDR1 MGHRA and CDR2 YSYEKL come from the germline V gene. V was cut by 4 bases and J by 8 bases, with 17 bases left in between. This CDR3 contains 15 residues. The CDR3 spells CASSPLGVGREKLFF. The CDR3 bases are TGCGCCAGCAGCCCCCTGGGGGTTGGAAGGGAAAAACTGTTTTTT.

This clonotype was observed many times. The germline gene is not matched at one end of the junction; a read error may be the cause. This chain uses TRBV2 with TRBJ2-7, with 7 bases that match TRBD1. CDR1 is SNHLY and CDR2 is FYNNEI in the germline V gene. The CDR3 is 14 amino acids. Here the CDR3 reads CSSSEGTVLYEQYF. The CDR3 bases are TGTTCCAGCAGTGAGGGGACAGTACTATACGAGCAGTACTTC.